These T cell receptor beta chains were read from a single sample in a study of vaccination and CD4 T cells after COVID-19. These TCRs' antigens remain unknown. From the PCR reads, TCRdb called clonotypes with MiXCR, one entry per CDR3 protein. The sample comprises 8,500 to 9,500 distinct CDR3 sequences, approximately 34% of which are singletons, and 22% rests with the top ten. The sequencing input was CD4+ T cells from blood, cultured in vitro. Receptors originate from a human donor in good health. CDR3s include the opening cysteine and the closing phenylalanine or tryptophan. Each record gives: D gene, J gene, V gene, clone size, CDR3 length, CDR3 DNA, CDR3 protein. A D gene is named only where the DNA matches it firmly. A clone size is listed for some rows: how often the clone was seen (once, few, many), or a class if it is expanded.

d_gene: TRBD2
j_gene: TRBJ2-7
v_gene: TRBV28
abundance: -
len: 18
CDR3nt: TGTGCCAGCAGTTTATTAGGGCTAGCGGGAGTTGACTCCTACGAGCAGTACTTC
CDR3aa: CASSLLGLAGVDSYEQYF

d_gene: TRBD1
j_gene: TRBJ2-2
v_gene: TRBV27
abundance: -
len: 16
CDR3nt: TGTGCCAGCAGTTTCGGGACAGGGGGGGACACCGGGGAGCTGTTTTTT
CDR3aa: CASSFGTGGDTGELFF

d_gene: TRBD1
j_gene: TRBJ1-1
v_gene: TRBV9
abundance: -
len: 18
CDR3nt: TGTGCCAGCAGCGTAGGCCGCGGGACAGGGGGGATGAACACTGAAGCTTTCTTT
CDR3aa: CASSVGRGTGGMNTEAFF

d_gene: -
j_gene: TRBJ2-3
v_gene: TRBV6-1
abundance: few
len: 14
CDR3nt: TGTGCCAGCAGTGGCCTGGACCCCACAGATACGCAGTATTTT
CDR3aa: CASSGLDPTDTQYF

d_gene: -
j_gene: TRBJ1-6
v_gene: TRBV27
abundance: few
len: 12
CDR3nt: TGTGCCACCAGGCGGGGGGATTCACCCCTCCACTTT
CDR3aa: CATRRGDSPLHF

d_gene: -
j_gene: TRBJ2-1
v_gene: TRBV6-1
abundance: -
len: 11
CDR3nt: TGTGCCAGCAGTGCCACGGGTGAGCAGTTCTTC
CDR3aa: CASSATGEQFF

d_gene: -
j_gene: TRBJ1-1
v_gene: TRBV28
abundance: -
len: 11
CDR3nt: TGTGCCAGCAAAATGAACACTGAAGCTTTCTTT
CDR3aa: CASKMNTEAFF

d_gene: -
j_gene: TRBJ1-2
v_gene: TRBV6-2/TRBV6-3
abundance: medium-sized
len: 15
CDR3nt: TGTGCCAGCAGTTCCCCGGGACGGGCTAACTATGGCTACACCTTC
CDR3aa: CASSSPGRANYGYTF

d_gene: -
j_gene: TRBJ2-7
v_gene: TRBV7-2
abundance: few
len: 15
CDR3nt: TGTGCCAGCAGCGAGTTAGGACATCTCTCCTACGAGCAGTACTTC
CDR3aa: CASSELGHLSYEQYF

d_gene: -
j_gene: TRBJ1-1
v_gene: TRBV15
abundance: few
len: 16
CDR3nt: TGTGCCACCAGCAGAGATACCGCGACAGCGAACACTGAAGCTTTCTTT
CDR3aa: CATSRDTATANTEAFF

d_gene: -
j_gene: TRBJ1-2
v_gene: TRBV19
abundance: few
len: 14
CDR3nt: TGTGCCAGTATGGGGAGTCGGGTTAACTATGGCTACACCTTC
CDR3aa: CASMGSRVNYGYTF

d_gene: TRBD2
j_gene: TRBJ2-2
v_gene: TRBV6-2/TRBV6-3
abundance: -
len: 16
CDR3nt: TGTGCCAGCAGTTCCCTGGGACTAGCGAACACCGGGGAGCTGTTTTTT
CDR3aa: CASSSLGLANTGELFF

d_gene: -
j_gene: TRBJ1-6
v_gene: TRBV28
abundance: -
len: 14
CDR3nt: TGTGCCAGCGCATCTACCACCTTGAGTTCACCCCTCCACTTT
CDR3aa: CASASTTLSSPLHF

d_gene: TRBD2
j_gene: TRBJ2-5
v_gene: TRBV6-1
abundance: few
len: 14
CDR3nt: TGTGCCAGCAGTGAATGGGGAGGGAGGGAGACCCAGTACTTC
CDR3aa: CASSEWGGRETQYF

d_gene: TRBD1
j_gene: TRBJ1-1
v_gene: TRBV29-1
abundance: -
len: 14
CDR3nt: TGCAGCGTTGCGTTACAGGGGGGGAGCACTGAAGCTTTCTTT
CDR3aa: CSVALQGGSTEAFF

d_gene: TRBD2
j_gene: TRBJ2-7
v_gene: TRBV6-1
abundance: -
len: 13
CDR3nt: TGTGCTTCGACTAGCGAAAAAACCTACGAGCAGTACTTC
CDR3aa: CASTSEKTYEQYF

d_gene: -
j_gene: TRBJ2-7
v_gene: TRBV7-7
abundance: few
len: 13
CDR3nt: TGTGCTAGCAGCCCGAGTACTGGGGGCGAGCAGTACTTC
CDR3aa: CASSPSTGGEQYF

d_gene: -
j_gene: TRBJ2-1
v_gene: TRBV19
abundance: once
len: 15
CDR3nt: TGTGCCAGTAGTCCCCAGGCATTGGGGCACAATGAGCAGTTCTTC
CDR3aa: CASSPQALGHNEQFF

d_gene: TRBD2
j_gene: TRBJ2-5
v_gene: TRBV7-9
abundance: few
len: 18
CDR3nt: TGTGCCAGCAGCTTAAGAGGGTGGAGGGCTAGCGGTAAAGAGACCCAGTACTTC
CDR3aa: CASSLRGWRASGKETQYF

d_gene: -
j_gene: TRBJ1-2
v_gene: TRBV20-1
abundance: -
len: 14
CDR3nt: TGCAGTGCTAGAGATAATCTGAGCCTCTATGGCTACACCTTC
CDR3aa: CSARDNLSLYGYTF

d_gene: TRBD2
j_gene: TRBJ2-2
v_gene: TRBV27
abundance: -
len: 16
CDR3nt: TGTGCCAGCAGATCGCTAGCGGGAGGGCCCCCCGGGGAGCTGTTTTTT
CDR3aa: CASRSLAGGPPGELFF

d_gene: TRBD1
j_gene: TRBJ2-7
v_gene: TRBV6-2/TRBV6-3
abundance: -
len: 14
CDR3nt: TGTGCCAGCAGGCCGGGACAGGGGAACCACGAGCAGTACTTC
CDR3aa: CASRPGQGNHEQYF

d_gene: TRBD1
j_gene: TRBJ2-7
v_gene: TRBV20-1
abundance: few
len: 13
CDR3nt: TGCAGTGCCCCCGGGACAGGGAGGGACGAGCAGTACTTC
CDR3aa: CSAPGTGRDEQYF

d_gene: -
j_gene: TRBJ1-1
v_gene: TRBV7-9
abundance: -
len: 13
CDR3nt: TGTGCCAGCAGCTTAATAGGGGGCACTGAAGCTTTCTTT
CDR3aa: CASSLIGGTEAFF

d_gene: TRBD2
j_gene: TRBJ2-3
v_gene: TRBV5-1
abundance: -
len: 13
CDR3nt: TGCGCCAGCTTTAGCGGGGACACAGATACGCAGTATTTT
CDR3aa: CASFSGDTDTQYF

d_gene: -
j_gene: TRBJ2-2
v_gene: TRBV7-7
abundance: -
len: 12
CDR3nt: TGTGCTAGCAGCTTAGGGTTCGGGGAGCTGTTTTTT
CDR3aa: CASSLGFGELFF

d_gene: TRBD1
j_gene: TRBJ2-5
v_gene: TRBV5-1
abundance: -
len: 15
CDR3nt: TGCGCCAGCAGCTTGGGACAGGGGAAACAAGAGACCCAGTACTTC
CDR3aa: CASSLGQGKQETQYF

d_gene: TRBD1
j_gene: TRBJ2-7
v_gene: TRBV6-2/TRBV6-3
abundance: -
len: 14
CDR3nt: TGTGCCAGCACCCCCTCCGGGACAGCCTACGAGCAGTACTTC
CDR3aa: CASTPSGTAYEQYF

d_gene: -
j_gene: TRBJ2-7
v_gene: TRBV30
abundance: once
len: 13
CDR3nt: TGTGCCTGGTCAGGGACGGCGGTGGGAGAGCAGTACTTC
CDR3aa: CAWSGTAVGEQYF

d_gene: -
j_gene: TRBJ2-1
v_gene: TRBV12-3/TRBV12-4
abundance: -
len: 14
CDR3nt: TGTGCCAGCAGTTTAACTAGAGACGGGGATGAGCAGTTCTTC
CDR3aa: CASSLTRDGDEQFF

d_gene: TRBD2
j_gene: TRBJ2-3
v_gene: TRBV15
abundance: few
len: 16
CDR3nt: TGTGCCACCAGCAGTTTTAGGGCGGGAGCGGGAGATACGCAGTATTTT
CDR3aa: CATSSFRAGAGDTQYF

d_gene: -
j_gene: TRBJ2-5
v_gene: TRBV6-5
abundance: -
len: 15
CDR3nt: TGTGCCAGCAGTTTGGGAAGCGGTGATGTGGAGACCCAGTACTTC
CDR3aa: CASSLGSGDVETQYF

d_gene: -
j_gene: TRBJ1-2
v_gene: TRBV6-1
abundance: -
len: 12
CDR3nt: TGTGCCAGCTGGAACCCTAACTATGGCTACACCTTC
CDR3aa: CASWNPNYGYTF

d_gene: -
j_gene: TRBJ1-5
v_gene: TRBV20-1
abundance: few
len: 13
CDR3nt: TGCAGTGCCGATATAGGAGGGTTTGAGCCCCAGCATTTT
CDR3aa: CSADIGGFEPQHF

d_gene: -
j_gene: TRBJ1-4
v_gene: TRBV7-6
abundance: few
len: 13
CDR3nt: TGTGCCAGCAGCTATCGCCCAGGCCAGAATCTGTTTTTT
CDR3aa: CASSYRPGQNLFF

d_gene: -
j_gene: TRBJ2-1
v_gene: TRBV11-3
abundance: -
len: 13
CDR3nt: TGTGCCAGCAGCCACCCCCCTTACAATGAGCAGTTCTTC
CDR3aa: CASSHPPYNEQFF

d_gene: -
j_gene: TRBJ2-1
v_gene: TRBV6-2/TRBV6-3
abundance: few
len: 15
CDR3nt: TGTGCCAGCAGTTACGAATGGAGCTCCTACAATGAGCAGTTCTTC
CDR3aa: CASSYEWSSYNEQFF

d_gene: -
j_gene: TRBJ1-1
v_gene: TRBV28
abundance: -
len: 16
CDR3nt: TGTGCCAGCAGTTTATTCCGAACAGGGCAGATCACTGAAGCTTTCTTT
CDR3aa: CASSLFRTGQITEAFF

d_gene: -
j_gene: TRBJ1-3
v_gene: TRBV28
abundance: -
len: 13
CDR3nt: TGTGCCAGCAGTGCTTCATCTGGAAACACCATATATTTT
CDR3aa: CASSASSGNTIYF

d_gene: TRBD2
j_gene: TRBJ2-1
v_gene: TRBV7-8
abundance: -
len: 15
CDR3nt: TGTGCCAGCCGGTCTAGCGGGACGTTCGACAATGAGCAGTTCTTC
CDR3aa: CASRSSGTFDNEQFF

d_gene: -
j_gene: TRBJ2-2
v_gene: TRBV7-2
abundance: -
len: 13
CDR3nt: TGTGCCAGCAGCTTAAAAGCCGCCGGGGAGCTGTTTTTT
CDR3aa: CASSLKAAGELFF

d_gene: -
j_gene: TRBJ1-5
v_gene: TRBV30
abundance: -
len: 18
CDR3nt: TGTGCCTGGAGTGTACGGGGGGGCTCGGTCAATAGCAATCAGCCCCAGCATTTT
CDR3aa: CAWSVRGGSVNSNQPQHF

d_gene: -
j_gene: TRBJ2-3
v_gene: TRBV11-3
abundance: -
len: 15
CDR3nt: TGTGCCAGCAGCATAGGGGTAGGATGGACAGATACGCAGTATTTT
CDR3aa: CASSIGVGWTDTQYF

d_gene: TRBD2
j_gene: TRBJ2-2
v_gene: TRBV5-1
abundance: -
len: 15
CDR3nt: TGCGCCAGCAGCCGAGAGCGGGAGAACACCGGGGAGCTGTTTTTT
CDR3aa: CASSRERENTGELFF

d_gene: -
j_gene: TRBJ2-2
v_gene: TRBV6-5
abundance: few
len: 12
CDR3nt: TGTGCCAGCAGTTACTTGACCGGGGAGCTGTTTTTT
CDR3aa: CASSYLTGELFF

d_gene: -
j_gene: TRBJ1-4
v_gene: TRBV15
abundance: -
len: 14
CDR3nt: TGTGCCACCAGCAGAGAAGGGACACCAGGAAAACTGTTTTTT
CDR3aa: CATSREGTPGKLFF

d_gene: -
j_gene: TRBJ1-1
v_gene: TRBV20-1
abundance: few
len: 12
CDR3nt: TGCAGTGCTGATGTGGGGAACACTGAAGCTTTCTTT
CDR3aa: CSADVGNTEAFF

d_gene: -
j_gene: TRBJ2-7
v_gene: TRBV6-1
abundance: -
len: 15
CDR3nt: TGTGCCAGCAGCCGCCTGGTGAGGACTCACTACGAGCAGTACTTC
CDR3aa: CASSRLVRTHYEQYF

d_gene: TRBD1
j_gene: TRBJ1-2
v_gene: TRBV28
abundance: few
len: 14
CDR3nt: TGTGCCAGCAGTTGGACAGGGCGCGACTATGGCTACACCTTC
CDR3aa: CASSWTGRDYGYTF

d_gene: TRBD1
j_gene: TRBJ2-7
v_gene: TRBV29-1
abundance: -
len: 12
CDR3nt: TGCAGCGCAGGGACAGGGGAGAAAGGGCAGTACTTC
CDR3aa: CSAGTGEKGQYF

d_gene: -
j_gene: TRBJ2-7
v_gene: TRBV4-3
abundance: -
len: 14
CDR3nt: TGCGCCAGCAGCCGGAAGAAGGGGGGACACGAGCAGTACTTC
CDR3aa: CASSRKKGGHEQYF

d_gene: -
j_gene: TRBJ1-2
v_gene: TRBV28
abundance: -
len: 14
CDR3nt: TGTGCCAGCAGTTCCGGGACGGTCAACTATGGCTACACCTTC
CDR3aa: CASSSGTVNYGYTF

d_gene: -
j_gene: TRBJ2-7
v_gene: TRBV20-1
abundance: few
len: 16
CDR3nt: TGCAGTGCCCTAGATCCCAGGGGCGGGAGAGTCTACGAGCAGTACTTC
CDR3aa: CSALDPRGGRVYEQYF

d_gene: -
j_gene: TRBJ2-3
v_gene: TRBV20-1
abundance: medium-sized
len: 15
CDR3nt: TGCAGTGCTTGGGATCCCCGGGGGAGCACAGATACGCAGTATTTT
CDR3aa: CSAWDPRGSTDTQYF

d_gene: -
j_gene: TRBJ2-1
v_gene: TRBV27
abundance: few
len: 12
CDR3nt: TGTGCCAGCAGTTCGGTCTTGGGTGGGCAGTTCTTC
CDR3aa: CASSSVLGGQFF

d_gene: -
j_gene: TRBJ1-1
v_gene: TRBV20-1
abundance: few
len: 13
CDR3nt: TGCAGTGCTAGAGATCTGGGGACAAATGAAGCTTTCTTT
CDR3aa: CSARDLGTNEAFF

d_gene: -
j_gene: TRBJ1-1
v_gene: TRBV12-3/TRBV12-4
abundance: -
len: 13
CDR3nt: TGTGCCAGCAGTTCCCCACGGGGTACTGAAGCTTTCTTT
CDR3aa: CASSSPRGTEAFF

d_gene: -
j_gene: TRBJ1-2
v_gene: TRBV24-1
abundance: -
len: 13
CDR3nt: TGTGCCACCAGGCGGGACCGAACCACCGGCTACACCTTC
CDR3aa: CATRRDRTTGYTF

d_gene: -
j_gene: TRBJ1-5
v_gene: TRBV2
abundance: medium-sized
len: 14
CDR3nt: TGTGCCAGCAGTTCCACCGGGTCCGGGCAGCCCCAGCATTTT
CDR3aa: CASSSTGSGQPQHF